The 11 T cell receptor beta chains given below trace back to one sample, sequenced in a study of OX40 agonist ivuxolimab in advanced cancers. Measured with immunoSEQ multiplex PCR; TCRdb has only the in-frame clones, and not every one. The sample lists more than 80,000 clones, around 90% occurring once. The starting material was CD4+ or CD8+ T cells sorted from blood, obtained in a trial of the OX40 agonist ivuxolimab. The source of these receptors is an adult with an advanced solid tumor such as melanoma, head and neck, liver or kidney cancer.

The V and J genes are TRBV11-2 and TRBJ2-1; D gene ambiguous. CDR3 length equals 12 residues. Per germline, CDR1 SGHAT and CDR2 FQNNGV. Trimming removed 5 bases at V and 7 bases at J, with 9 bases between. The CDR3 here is CASSHTGNEQFF. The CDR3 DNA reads TGTGCCAGCAGCCATACTGGGAATGAGCAGTTCTTC.

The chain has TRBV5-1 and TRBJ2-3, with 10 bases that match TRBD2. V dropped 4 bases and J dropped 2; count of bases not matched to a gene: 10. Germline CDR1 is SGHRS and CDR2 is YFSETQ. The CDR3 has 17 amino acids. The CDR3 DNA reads TGCGCCAGCAGCCTTTCAATCCTAGCGGGAGCCACAGATACGCAGTATTTT. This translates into CASSLSILAGATDTQYF.

The DNA for the CDR3 is TGTGCCAGCAGTCGGACAGGGCTGACCTACGAGCAGTACTTC. Translation: CASSRTGLTYEQYF. The gene calls are TRBV6-1 and TRBJ2-7, with 8 bases fitting TRBD1. The germline CDR1 and CDR2 sequences are MNHNS and SASEGT. V lost 5 bases and J lost 2; bases outside the gene matches: 5. The CDR3 spans 14 residues.

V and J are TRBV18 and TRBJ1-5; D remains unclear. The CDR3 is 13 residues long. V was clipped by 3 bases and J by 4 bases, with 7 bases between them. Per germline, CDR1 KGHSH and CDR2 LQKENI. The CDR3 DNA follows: TGTGCCAGCTCACCGGACGGGAATCAGCCCCAGCATTTT. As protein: CASSPDGNQPQHF.

The CDR3 loop reads CASSQTGRGTITEAFF. In nucleotides, the CDR3 is TGCGCCAGCAGCCAGACCGGACGGGGGACGATCACTGAAGCTTTCTTT. This sequence joins TRBV4-3 and TRBJ1-1; TRBD1 is a possible D gene (5 bases). Germline V gene lookup returns CDR1 LGHNA and CDR2 YSLEER. With 3 bases removed from V and 4 bases from J, the gap between germline ends came to 18 bases. This CDR3 spans 16 amino acids.

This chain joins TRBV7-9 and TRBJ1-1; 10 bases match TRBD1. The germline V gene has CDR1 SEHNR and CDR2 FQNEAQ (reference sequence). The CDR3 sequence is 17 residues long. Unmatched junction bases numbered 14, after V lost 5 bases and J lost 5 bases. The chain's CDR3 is CASSPGRLGQGKTEAFF. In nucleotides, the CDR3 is TGTGCCAGCAGCCCCGGTCGTCTGGGACAGGGGAAGACTGAAGCTTTCTTT. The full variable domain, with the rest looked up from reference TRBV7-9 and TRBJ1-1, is DTGVSQNPRHKITKRGQNVTFRCDPISEHNRLYWYRQTLGQGPEFLTYFQNEAQLEKSRLLSDRFSAERPKGSFSTLEIQRTEQGDSAMYLCASSPGRLGQGKTEAFFGQGTRLTVV.

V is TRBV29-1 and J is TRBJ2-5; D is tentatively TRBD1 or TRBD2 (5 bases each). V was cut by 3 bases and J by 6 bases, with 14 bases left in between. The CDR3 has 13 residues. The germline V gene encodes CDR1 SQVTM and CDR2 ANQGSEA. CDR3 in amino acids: CSVDSPGGQTQYF. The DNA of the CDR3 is TGCAGCGTTGATTCCCCTGGGGGACAGACCCAGTACTTC.

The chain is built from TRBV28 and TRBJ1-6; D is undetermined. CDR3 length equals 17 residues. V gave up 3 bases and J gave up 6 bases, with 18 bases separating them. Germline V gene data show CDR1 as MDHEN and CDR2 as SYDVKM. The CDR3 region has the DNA TGTGCCAGCAGTTTGGTTGGCGGCCGTCGCCCTAATTCACCCCTCCACTTT. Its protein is CASSLVGGRRPNSPLHF.

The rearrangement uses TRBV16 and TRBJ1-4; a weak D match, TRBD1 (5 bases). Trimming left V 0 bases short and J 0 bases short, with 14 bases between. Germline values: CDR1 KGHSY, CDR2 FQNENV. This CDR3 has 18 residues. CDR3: CASSQSPPGITTNEKLFF. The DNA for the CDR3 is TGTGCCAGCAGCCAATCCCCCCCAGGGATTACAACTAATGAAAAACTGTTTTTT.

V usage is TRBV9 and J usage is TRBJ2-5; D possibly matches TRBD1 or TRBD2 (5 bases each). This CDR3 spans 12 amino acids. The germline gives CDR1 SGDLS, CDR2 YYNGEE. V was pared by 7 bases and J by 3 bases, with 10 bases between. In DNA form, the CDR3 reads TGTGCCAGCGGGTTGGGGGAAGAGACCCAGTACTTC. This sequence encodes CASGLGEETQYF.

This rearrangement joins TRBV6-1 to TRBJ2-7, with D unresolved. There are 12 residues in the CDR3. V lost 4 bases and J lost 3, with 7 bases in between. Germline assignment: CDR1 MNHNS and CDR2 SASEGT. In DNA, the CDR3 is TGTGCCAGCAGTGGCGTACGCTACGAGCAGTACTTC. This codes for CASSGVRYEQYF.